These 22 T cell receptor beta chains originate from one sample sequenced in a study of long-term antiretroviral therapy in people with HIV. At the survey level, the v3.0 immunoSEQ assay was run. Profiled with immunoSEQ multiplex PCR; TCRdb holds only in-frame clones, not every one. Counted here are under 15,000 clones, roughly three quarters occurring once; the ten biggest clones make up about 20%. The sequenced sample was unsorted PBMCs, obtained 0.5 years before starting antiretroviral therapy. All receptors derive from a woman aged 40-49 years with HIV.

The rearrangement joins TRBV7-9 to TRBJ2-1, with 15 bases matching TRBD2. V dropped 3 bases and J dropped 14; count of bases not matched to a gene: 5. Germline V gene data show CDR1 as SEHNR and CDR2 as FQNEAQ (reference sequence). This CDR3 contains 14 residues. This CDR3 reads CASSFGLAGGGEFF. The CDR3 region has the DNA TGTGCCAGCAGCTTCGGACTAGCGGGGGGGGGTGAGTTCTTC.

The chain employs TRBV7-9 and TRBJ2-1; 8 bases line up with TRBD2. Trimming at V came to 4 bases and at J to 6 bases, leaving 11 bases not matched to a gene. Germline values: CDR1 SEHNR, CDR2 FQNEAQ (reference sequence). This CDR3 is built from 16 residues. The CDR3 coding sequence is TGTGCCAGCAGCTCTGGGGCACTAGCGGCCGCCAATGAGCAGTTCTTC. Its translation: CASSSGALAAANEQFF.

Sample share makes this clone medium-sized. The chain uses TRBV5-6 and TRBJ1-2, with 9 nucleotides matching TRBD1. The CDR3 has 15 amino acids. Germline V gene sequence: CDR1 SGHDT, CDR2 YYEEEE. The V segment lost 5 bases and the J segment 3 bases; nucleotides outside the gene matches: 8. The CDR3 DNA is TGTGCCAGCAGTCCTACGACAGGGGGGTACTATGGCTACACCTTC. Its translation is CASSPTTGGYYGYTF.

The chain has TRBV28 and TRBJ1-1; 7 nucleotides match TRBD1. Trimming at V came to 5 bases and at J to 2 bases, leaving 5 bases not matched to a gene. Germline V lookup: CDR1 MDHEN, CDR2 SYDVKM. The length of the CDR3 is 14 residues. The CDR3 region is CASSRDSSNTEAFF. The DNA of the CDR3 is TGTGCCAGCAGTCGGGACAGTTCTAACACTGAAGCTTTCTTT.

The sample holds a few counts of this clone. The chain has TRBV7-9 and TRBJ2-7; 10 positions agree with TRBD2. V dropped 1 base and J dropped 2; count of bases not matched to a gene: 5. The CDR3 covers 16 residues. The V gene's germline CDR1 is SEHNR and CDR2 FQNEAQ (reference sequence). Here the CDR3 reads CASSLGTSGLAYEQYF. In nucleotides, the CDR3 is TGTGCCAGCAGCTTAGGGACTAGCGGCCTTGCCTACGAGCAGTACTTC.

The V and J genes are TRBV11-2 and TRBJ2-7, with D uncertain. The V end lost 5 bases, the J end lost 1 base, and 18 bases lay between the germline ends. Germline V lookup: CDR1 SGHAT, CDR2 FQNNGV. The CDR3 extends over 16 amino acids. The CDR3 DNA is TGTGCCAGCAGCGTCCACCTCTACCCTGGTTCCTACGAGCAGTACTTC. It yields the protein CASSVHLYPGSYEQYF.

This clone is a singleton in its sample. The CDR3 reads CASSGGQARLGSPLHF. The CDR3 DNA reads TGTGCCAGCAGCGGGGGACAGGCACGACTTGGTTCACCCCTCCACTTT. The chain combines TRBV9 with TRBJ1-6, with 8 bases identical to TRBD1. Germline lookup yields CDR1 SGDLS and CDR2 YYNGEE. The CDR3 sequence is 16 residues long. J lost 9 bases, V lost 3 bases, and 11 bases had no gene match. Full variable domain (outside the CDR3, taken from reference TRBV9 and TRBJ1-6): DSGVTQTPKHLITATGQRVTLRCSPRSGDLSVYWYQQSLDQGLQFLIQYYNGEERAKGNILERFSAQQFPDLHSELNLSSLELGDSALYFCASSGGQARLGSPLHFGNGTRLTVT.

The J gene is TRBJ1-4, the V gene TRBV11-2; a possible D gene is TRBD1 (5 bases). CDR3 length equals 16 residues. Germline lookup yields CDR1 SGHAT and CDR2 FQNNGV. V was pared by 0 bases and J by 4 bases, with 12 bases between. This chain's CDR3 is CASSLDRGSLNEKLFF. The CDR3 DNA reads TGTGCCAGCAGCTTAGATCGGGGCAGCCTTAATGAAAAACTGTTTTTT.

V usage is TRBV7-9 and J usage is TRBJ2-3, with 7 bases lining up with TRBD2. Germline trimming cut 4 bases from V and 5 bases from J; bases unmatched to any gene: 6. Per the germline V gene, CDR1 is SEHNR and CDR2 is FQNEAQ (reference sequence). The CDR3 consists of 14 residues. The CDR3 sequence is CASSSRTSVDTQYF. CDR3 coding DNA: TGTGCCAGCAGCTCGAGGACTAGTGTAGATACGCAGTATTTT.

This sequence joins TRBV5-1 and TRBJ2-5, with 11 bases matching TRBD2. V lost 0 bases and J lost 9; bases outside the gene matches: 10. This CDR3 is 16 amino acids long. Germline loops: CDR1 SGHRS, CDR2 YFSETQ. The CDR3: CASSLGGTSGPSAQYF. The CDR3 nucleotides are TGCGCCAGCAGCTTGGGCGGGACTAGCGGCCCGTCGGCCCAGTACTTC.

V and J are TRBV6-5 and TRBJ2-7, with 10 bases identical to TRBD1. Per the germline V gene, CDR1 is MNHEY and CDR2 is SVGAGI. J lost 2 bases, V lost 2 bases, and 0 bases had no gene match. This CDR3 has 14 amino acids. DNA of the CDR3: TGTGCCAGCAGTTACGGACAGGGGGCCTACGAGCAGTACTTC. Its translation: CASSYGQGAYEQYF.

The chain joins TRBV6-1 to TRBJ1-5; no reliable D call. The CDR3 has 11 amino acids. The germline V gene encodes CDR1 MNHNS and CDR2 SASEGT. Trimming cost V 1 base and J 8 bases, with 3 bases left between them. CDR3 coding DNA: TGTGCCAGCAGTGAAGTTGAGCCCCAGCATTTT. Amino acid sequence: CASSEVEPQHF.

The chain uses TRBV27 and TRBJ1-5; D not resolved. CDR1 MNHEY and CDR2 SMNVEV come from the germline V gene (reference sequence). CDR3 length: 13 amino acids. V lost 0 bases, J lost 10 bases, and 10 bases lay in between. Here the CDR3 DNA reads TGTGCCAGCAGTTTATCAGGATTCAGCCCCCAGCATTTT. This translates into CASSLSGFSPQHF.

This sequence joins TRBV2 and TRBJ2-7, with a weak D call TRBD2 (5 bases). The CDR3 covers 13 residues. From germline, CDR1 is SNHLY and CDR2 FYNNEI. Trimming removed 4 bases at V and 4 bases at J, with 11 bases between. The CDR3 region has the DNA TGTGCCAGCAGTGGGACTGAAATTTACGAGCAGTACTTC. Its protein product is CASSGTEIYEQYF.

The chain employs TRBV18 and TRBJ1-4, with D possibly TRBD1 on 5 matching bases. Germline lookup yields CDR1 KGHSH and CDR2 LQKENI. This CDR3 spans 15 amino acids. Trimming took 5 bases from V and 5 from J, leaving 15 bases between them. The CDR3 is CASSDVAGGNEKLFF. The CDR3 DNA sequence: TGTGCCAGCTCAGACGTCGCTGGGGGGAATGAAAAACTGTTTTTT.

This clone was seen more than once but under ten times. The chain joins TRBV7-9 to TRBJ1-2; no clear D gene. Trimming stripped 2 bases from V and 5 bases from J, with 12 bases between. This CDR3 region has 14 residues. Germline values: CDR1 SEHNR, CDR2 FQNEAQ (reference sequence). Written as DNA, the CDR3 is TGTGCCAGCAGCTTAACTAGCGGATCTTATGGCTACACCTTC. Protein product: CASSLTSGSYGYTF. The full variable domain, rest sourced from reference TRBV7-9 and TRBJ1-2, is DTGVSQNPRHKITKRGQNVTFRCDPISEHNRLYWYRQTLGQGPEFLTYFQNEAQLEKSRLLSDRFSAERPKGSFSTLEIQRTEQGDSAMYLCASSLTSGSYGYTFGSGTRLTVV.

This clone was observed once. The chain combines TRBV14 with TRBJ2-7; perhaps TRBD2 as D (6 bases). The CDR3 has 16 amino acids. Trimming took off 1 base at V and 0 bases at J, with 13 bases between the two ends. Germline V gene data show CDR1 as SGHDN and CDR2 as FVKESK. CDR3 in DNA: TGTGCCAGCAGCCAAGGCGGGATTCTTAGCTCCTACGAGCAGTACTTC. It yields the protein CASSQGGILSSYEQYF.

This chain uses TRBV7-8 with TRBJ2-1; possible D gene TRBD2, 5 bases. Germline-derived CDR1 and CDR2 are SGHVS and FQNEAQ. The CDR3 extends over 14 amino acids. V shed 5 bases and J shed 7 bases, with 15 bases lying between them. CDR3 in amino acids: CASSPDWLSNEQFF. In nucleotides, the CDR3 is TGTGCCAGCAGCCCGGACTGGTTGAGTAATGAGCAGTTCTTC. Combining the CDR3 with reference TRBV7-8 and TRBJ2-1 gives the whole variable domain GAGVSQSPRYKVAKRGQDVALRCDPISGHVSLFWYQQALGQGPEFLTYFQNEAQLDKSGLPSDRFFAERPEGSVSTLKIQRTQQEDSAVYLCASSPDWLSNEQFFGPGTRLTVL.

This rearrangement joins TRBV11-3 to TRBJ2-1, with TRBD1 identical over 9 bases. The CDR3 contains 15 residues. The V segment lost 3 bases and the J segment 2 bases; nucleotides outside the gene matches: 2. Germline loops: CDR1 SGHNT, CDR2 YENEEA. For the CDR3, the DNA is TGTGCCAGCAGCTTGGGACAGGGAACCTACAATGAGCAGTTCTTC. It is translated as CASSLGQGTYNEQFF. The variable domain in full, with the rest retrieved from reference TRBV11-3 and TRBJ2-1, is EAGVVQSPRYKIIEKKQPVAFWCNPISGHNTLYWYLQNLGQGPELLIRYENEEAVDDSQLPKDRFSAERLKGVDSTLKIQPAELGDSAVYLCASSLGQGTYNEQFFGPGTRLTVL.

The chain employs TRBV11-2 and TRBJ2-7, with 7 bases matching TRBD2. V was pared by 5 bases and J by 4 bases, with 5 bases of the junction left unmatched. Germline CDR1 is SGHAT and CDR2 is FQNNGV. The length of the CDR3 is 13 residues. In DNA form, the CDR3 reads TGTGCCAGCAGCCTATTAGCGGGTTACGAGCAGTACTTC. Its protein is CASSLLAGYEQYF.

This chain joins TRBV15 and TRBJ2-7; perhaps TRBD1 as D (6 bases). This CDR3 spans 17 amino acids. V lost 0 bases and J 3 bases, leaving 18 bases between the germline ends. CDR1 and CDR2 from the germline V gene are LNHNV and YYDKDF (reference sequence). The CDR3 region has the DNA TGTGCCACCAGCAGAGAATACTCCGGGACAAAGGGCTACGAGCAGTACTTC. This encodes CATSREYSGTKGYEQYF.

The genes are TRBV29-1 and TRBJ2-7, with TRBD2 as a possible D gene (6 bases). V was shortened by 1 base and J by 5 bases, with 9 bases between the two germline ends. This CDR3 is 12 amino acids long. Looked up from germline, CDR1 is SQVTM and CDR2 is ANQGSEA. The CDR3 nucleotides read TGCAGCGTTGAAGGCGGCGGGAACGAGCAGTACTTC. This gives the protein CSVEGGGNEQYF.